The following is a T cell receptor (beta chain) sequence with its context. This clonotype has more than one count but fewer than ten. Its antigen remains undetermined. No base-level quality is on record; no much larger clone is a single base apart. PBMCs were isolated by Ficoll-Paque density gradient centrifugation. A distance of 14 bases separates the germline ends of V and J, which lose 3 bases and 5 bases respectively. CDR1 and CDR2, looked up from the germline V gene, are SGHRS and YFSETQ. CDR3 length: 14 amino acids, cysteine to phenylalanine. CDR3 DNA is the only sequence kept; it has 42 bases, read in frame from the first base. This sample stems from a study of T-cell memory formation after mild COVID-19 (TCRdb year 2021). Regarding the complete study: TCR sequence clusters from the two donors were largely donor specific. Longitudinal TCRalpha and TCRbeta repertoire sequencing tracked T-cell clones expanding and contracting after mild COVID-19 in a couple of donors. Two young, previously healthy adult volunteers made up the cohort, one male and one female.

What the study reported, not specific to this receptor: SARS-CoV-2 specificity was not confirmed for the second-wave clones peaking on day 37. Clones contracting from day 15 to 85 had balanced CD4/CD8 phenotypes, while a second wave expanding from day 15 to 37 was biased towards CD4+. The study covered only a couple of mild cases, and larger cohorts including severe cases with pre-infection samples were considered necessary. Some responding clones were detected in pre-infection memory, suggesting pre-existing cross-reactive memory T cells joined the SARS-CoV-2 response. Contracting CD4+ clones turned up mainly in the CM and EM memory subsets, whereas EMRA was where CD8+ clones were enriched.

Sequencing was performed on an Illumina NovaSeq 6000. TCRalpha and TCRbeta cDNA libraries were built by 5'RACE with constant-segment primers, adding sample barcodes and unique molecular identifiers. RNA was extracted from every sample with Trizol reagent. The libraries were amplified in two PCR steps, and the second step added a second sample barcode and Illumina TruSeq adapters. Libraries were sequenced on an Illumina NovaSeq with 2 x 150 bp paired-end reads. As for the original processing: Demultiplexing of reads and collapsing into UMI-guided consensus sequences were performed with migec v1.2.7. With mixcr v2.1.11, UMI consensuses were aligned to TRA and TRB V and J templates and assembled into clonotypes. Clonotypes were classified as expanded or contracted when called significant by both edgeR and NoisET, with noise models trained on biological replicates. For edgeR calls, a false discovery rate-adjusted p below 0.01 and a log2 fold-change threshold of 1 were applied. As an exploratory analysis of dynamics, max-normalized trajectories of the 1000 most abundant clonotypes were examined with PCA combined with hierarchical clustering. Each responding clone was given a CD4 or CD8 phenotype based on the CD4+ and CD8+ repertoires, which had been sequenced separately. TCRdb redid the processing of the public reads, applying fastp at Q25 and MiXCR, and retained in-frame beta chains. When rows share a CDR3 protein, they turn into one entry using the most common DNA and genes. TCRdb assigned the V and J calls; the authors' analysis was not used. This sample comprises approximately 150,000 distinct CDR3 sequences, 15% to 20% of them detected only once. The ten top clones hold approximately 2% of the sample.

The chain joins TRBV5-1 to TRBJ2-5; a tentative D call is TRBD2 (6 bases match). Sequenced: PBMCs or a T cell subset sorted from them (not recorded which). This TCR derives from an adult woman who had mild COVID-19 (a few samples of this study predate the infection). The sample titles of this study are shuffled in the database, so cell type and time point are left out; the donor was told from shared clones. CDR3 region: CASSSRDSSETQYF. The nucleotide sequence reads as follows: TGCGCCAGCAGCTCCCGGGACTCGAGTGAGACCCAGTACTTC.